This passage covers 29 T cell receptor beta chains from one sample sequenced in a study of human T cells and chemical hapten exposure. In TCRdb, the 5' RACE reads were re-called with MiXCR into one record per CDR3 protein. The table shows approximately 80,000 distinct CDR3 sequences, with less than 20% occurring only once. Sequencing started from total RNA isolated from unfractionated whole blood. All receptors come from a female donor in good health.

The gene calls are TRBV5-4 and TRBJ1-2, with D possibly being TRBD1 (5 bases). CDR1 SGHNT and CDR2 YYREEE come from the germline V gene (reference sequence). The CDR3 runs 13 residues. The V and J ends lost 1 base and 6 bases respectively, with 10 bases between them. The CDR3 spells CASSLLQGDGYTF. Here the CDR3 DNA reads TGTGCCAGCAGCTTGTTGCAAGGGGATGGCTACACCTTC.

In this sample, this clonotype turned up a few times. The chain combines TRBV12-3 or TRBV12-4 with TRBJ1-1; the D gene is possibly TRBD1 (5 bases). The germline V and J ends were trimmed by 5 bases and 4 bases, with 11 bases remaining between them. This CDR3 comprises 13 residues. For the CDR3, the DNA is TGTGCCAGCAGTCGACAGTACTCCACTGAAGCTTTCTTT. The encoded protein is CASSRQYSTEAFF.

At least ten counts were recorded for this clonotype. The V gene is TRBV20-1, the J gene TRBJ1-1, with a tentative D call TRBD1 (6 bases). Trimming removed 1 base at V and 5 bases at J, with 17 bases between. The CDR3 consists of 15 residues. Germline V gives CDR1 DFQATT, CDR2 SNEGSKA (reference sequence). The CDR3 protein is CSARVLTGGGTEAFF. CDR3 bases: TGCAGTGCTAGAGTCTTGACAGGAGGGGGAACTGAAGCTTTCTTT.

V usage is TRBV11-2 and J usage is TRBJ2-2, with 11 bases lining up with TRBD2. The germline V gene encodes CDR1 SGHAT and CDR2 FQNNGV. With V trimmed by 5 bases and J by 4 bases, 3 bases remained unmatched. CDR3 size: 15 residues. CDR3 nucleotide sequence: TGTGCCAGCAGCCCTACTAGCGGGGGCACCGGGGAGCTGTTTTTT. Protein product: CASSPTSGGTGELFF.

This clonotype was detected ten times or more. This sequence joins TRBV6-6 and TRBJ1-2, with a possible D match to TRBD1 (6 bases). Germline assignment: CDR1 MNHNY and CDR2 SVGAGI (reference sequence). Between the trimmed V and J ends, which lost 9 bases and 9 bases, there was a span of 17 bases. CDR3 length equals 12 residues. The CDR3 is CASRPGTQSYTF. The CDR3 nucleotides are TGTGCCAGTAGGCCCGGGACACAAAGCTACACCTTC.

The table lists this clonotype with many counts. The chain uses TRBV12-3 or TRBV12-4 and TRBJ2-1; D is unresolved. This CDR3 has 13 residues. V was shortened by 8 bases and J by 2 bases, with 10 bases between the two germline ends. The CDR3 spells CASGRGTYNEQFF. The DNA for the CDR3 is TGTGCCAGCGGCCGCGGAACCTACAATGAGCAGTTCTTC.

The genes are TRBV7-2 and TRBJ2-2; 13 bases align to TRBD2. V gave up 4 bases and J gave up 6 bases; unmatched junction bases: 2. The CDR3 is made up of 15 amino acids. Per the germline V gene, CDR1 is SGHTA and CDR2 is FQGNSA. The CDR3 DNA sequence: TGTGCCAGCAGCTCAACTAGCGGGGGGGCCGGGGAGCTGTTTTTT. It translates to CASSSTSGGAGELFF. The entire variable domain, with the rest obtained from reference TRBV7-2 and TRBJ2-2, is as follows: GAGVSQSPSNKVTEKGKDVELRCDPISGHTALYWYRQSLGQGLEFLIYFQGNSAPDKSGLPSDRFSAERTGGSVSTLTIQRTQQEDSAVYLCASSSTSGGAGELFFGEGSRLTVL.

This clonotype was seen at least ten times. The J gene is TRBJ2-7, the V gene TRBV6-2 or TRBV6-3, with D perhaps matching TRBD1 (7 bases). The CDR3 is 15 amino acids. V lost 9 bases and J lost 6, with 24 bases in between. Per the germline V gene, CDR1 is MNHEY and CDR2 is SVGEGT. The CDR3 DNA sequence: TGTGCCAGAAACACCCACAGGGGACTGGTGGGCGAGCAGTACTTC. It is translated as CARNTHRGLVGEQYF.

The sample holds a few counts of this clonotype. The CDR3 sequence: CSAQAGDQPQHF. The DNA for the CDR3 is TGCAGTGCCCAGGCGGGGGATCAGCCCCAGCATTTT. The genes are TRBV20-1 and TRBJ1-5; TRBD1 might be the D (5 bases). V lost 6 bases to trimming and J lost 5 bases, with 11 bases between them. CDR3 size: 12 residues. Germline assignment: CDR1 DFQATT and CDR2 SNEGSKA (reference sequence).

Many counts were recorded for this clonotype. This sequence joins TRBV5-1 and TRBJ2-7, with 7 bases lining up with TRBD1. V shed 3 bases and J 3 bases; nucleotides not matched to a gene: 9. The germline V gene has CDR1 SGHRS and CDR2 YFSETQ. The CDR3 extends over 15 amino acids. CDR3 nucleotide sequence: TGCGCCAGCAGCTCAGAACCGGGACAGTACTACGAGCAGTACTTC. Translating it yields CASSSEPGQYYEQYF.

This clonotype has a count of ten or more. The chain couples TRBV7-2 to TRBJ2-3; D may be TRBD1 (5 bases). The CDR3 consists of 14 residues. Germline V CDR1 and CDR2: SGHTA, FQGNSA. V lost 4 bases, J lost 6 bases, and 14 bases lay in between. The CDR3 reads CASSYSTVPDTQYF. The CDR3 nucleotides are TGTGCCAGCAGCTATTCGACAGTTCCGGATACGCAGTATTTT. Full variable domain (missing parts from reference TRBV7-2 and TRBJ2-3): GAGVSQSPSNKVTEKGKDVELRCDPISGHTALYWYRQSLGQGLEFLIYFQGNSAPDKSGLPSDRFSAERTGGSVSTLTIQRTQQEDSAVYLCASSYSTVPDTQYFGPGTRLTVL.

This clonotype was recorded many times. The CDR3 loop is CASSLTGYGSPLHF. The DNA of the CDR3 is TGTGCCAGCAGCTTAACTGGATATGGTTCACCCCTCCACTTT. The chain carries TRBV11-3 and TRBJ1-6; D gene unclear. The CDR3 loop spans 14 amino acids. V was shortened by 2 bases and J by 9 bases, with 11 bases between the two germline ends. Germline V lookup: CDR1 SGHNT, CDR2 YENEEA.

V and J are TRBV3-1 and TRBJ2-3; 16 bases align to TRBD2. The CDR3 is 19 amino acids. The germline CDR1 and CDR2 sequences are LGHDT and YNNKEL (reference sequence). Unmatched junction bases numbered 5, after V lost 2 bases and J lost 0 bases. CDR3 coding DNA: TGTGCCAGCAGCCAACCGGGACTAGCGGGGGGGTATAGCACAGATACGCAGTATTTT. Protein product: CASSQPGLAGGYSTDTQYF.

This clonotype has at least ten counts. CDR3 amino acids: CASSLLDRVYSPLHF. For the CDR3, the DNA is TGTGCCAGCAGTCTCCTGGACAGGGTATACTCACCCCTCCACTTT. The chain recombines TRBV28 with TRBJ1-6, with 8 bases that match TRBD1. CDR3 size: 15 residues. The V segment lost 5 bases and the J segment 10 bases; nucleotides outside the gene matches: 10. The germline V gene has CDR1 MDHEN and CDR2 SYDVKM.

This clonotype turned up a few times. The rearrangement links TRBV7-9 to TRBJ2-1, with 7 bases matching TRBD2. This CDR3 spans 17 amino acids. With V trimmed by 7 bases and J by 4 bases, 16 bases remained unmatched. Germline V CDR1 and CDR2: SEHNR, FQNEAQ (reference sequence). CDR3 residues: CASNPNHPGGGYNEQFF. The CDR3 DNA reads as TGTGCCAGCAACCCGAACCACCCGGGGGGAGGGTACAATGAGCAGTTCTTC. Supplemented by reference TRBV7-9 and TRBJ2-1, the full variable domain reads DTGVSQNPRHKITKRGQNVTFRCDPISEHNRLYWYRQTLGQGPEFLTYFQNEAQLEKSRLLSDRFSAERPKGSFSTLEIQRTEQGDSAMYLCASNPNHPGGGYNEQFFGPGTRLTVL.

This chain uses TRBV12-3 or TRBV12-4 with TRBJ1-1; no clear D. This CDR3 is built from 15 residues. Trimming removed 6 bases from V and 1 base from J, with 15 bases in between. CDR3 protein: CASSPQPVGNTEAFF. CDR3 nucleotide sequence: TGTGCCAGCAGCCCCCAACCAGTAGGGAACACTGAAGCTTTCTTT.

This clonotype was found a few times. The chain couples TRBV20-1 to TRBJ1-2; no definite D call. There are 17 residues in the CDR3. Germline CDR1 is DFQATT and CDR2 is SNEGSKA (reference sequence). V was cut by 0 bases and J by 4 bases, with 21 bases left in between. CDR3 loop: CSARDRGARHRVYGYTF. For the CDR3, the DNA is TGCAGTGCTAGAGATCGGGGAGCTCGACACCGGGTCTATGGCTACACCTTC.

The chain has TRBV6-2 or TRBV6-3 and TRBJ2-7; tentatively, D is TRBD2 (6 bases). With 5 bases removed from V and 7 bases from J, the gap between germline ends came to 18 bases. The germline V gene has CDR1 MNHEY and CDR2 SVGEGT. The CDR3 spans 14 residues. CDR3 amino acids: CASSRGRDFWEQYF. The DNA for the CDR3 is TGTGCCAGCAGTCGCGGACGGGACTTTTGGGAGCAGTACTTC.

This clonotype was counted a few times. The chain carries TRBV4-3 and TRBJ1-6; 8 nucleotides match TRBD1. The junction had 6 bases not matched to a gene; V was cut back by 1 base and J by 10 bases. Germline V gene sequence: CDR1 LGHNA, CDR2 YSLEER. This CDR3 contains 15 residues. The CDR3 loop is CASSQGGTGGSPLHF. Written as DNA, the CDR3 is TGCGCCAGCAGCCAAGGCGGCACAGGGGGATCACCCCTCCACTTT.

This clonotype was counted ten times or more. The chain joins TRBV7-2 to TRBJ1-2; D is perhaps TRBD1 (6 bases). Per the germline V gene, CDR1 is SGHTA and CDR2 is FQGNSA. V lost 0 bases and J lost 6, with 14 bases in between. The CDR3 is 15 residues long. Here the CDR3 reads CASSLAAGEVDGYTF. In DNA form, the CDR3 reads TGTGCCAGCAGCTTAGCAGCAGGGGAAGTTGATGGCTACACCTTC.

V is TRBV12-3 or TRBV12-4 and J is TRBJ2-7; TRBD2 matches 9 bases. The V and J ends lost 6 bases and 4 bases, in that order; junction bases with no gene match: 10. CDR3 size: 15 residues. CDR3 residues: CASRSSGTSYYEQYF. CDR3 DNA: TGTGCCAGCAGGAGTTCCGGGACTAGCTATTACGAGCAGTACTTC.

This clonotype has more than one count but fewer than ten. The chain employs TRBV6-2 or TRBV6-3 and TRBJ2-7; possibly TRBD1 for D (5 bases). Looked up from germline, CDR1 is MNHEY and CDR2 is SVGEGT. Trimming removed 2 bases at V and 2 bases at J, with 7 bases between. This CDR3 has 13 amino acids. The CDR3 region has the DNA TGTGCCAGCAGTTACGCGACAGCCTACGAGCAGTACTTC. Translated: CASSYATAYEQYF.

This clonotype was recorded at least ten times. J is TRBJ2-7 and V is TRBV7-2; 7 bases are shared with TRBD2. Losses at the gene ends were 6 bases for V and 3 bases for J; bases not matched to a gene: 14. This CDR3 is 16 amino acids long. Germline V gene data show CDR1 as SGHTA and CDR2 as FQGNSA. The DNA of the CDR3 is TGTGCCAGCAGTCACATCCTAGGCGGGAGTCTCTACGAGCAGTACTTC. Translation gives CASSHILGGSLYEQYF. Full variable domain (remainder filled in from reference TRBV7-2 and TRBJ2-7): GAGVSQSPSNKVTEKGKDVELRCDPISGHTALYWYRQSLGQGLEFLIYFQGNSAPDKSGLPSDRFSAERTGGSVSTLTIQRTQQEDSAVYLCASSHILGGSLYEQYFGPGTRLTVT.

This sequence joins TRBV7-9 and TRBJ1-1; D not resolved. CDR3 length equals 19 residues. Trimming stripped 3 bases from V and 1 base from J, with 24 bases between. CDR1 is SEHNR, CDR2 FQNEAQ, per germline (reference sequence). CDR3 region: CASSFFNFRARRKNTEAFF. CDR3 in DNA: TGTGCCAGCAGCTTTTTTAACTTCCGGGCTCGAAGAAAGAACACTGAAGCTTTCTTT. Looking up the rest from reference TRBV7-9 and TRBJ1-1 gives the full variable domain: DTGVSQNPRHKITKRGQNVTFRCDPISEHNRLYWYRQTLGQGPEFLTYFQNEAQLEKSRLLSDRFSAERPKGSFSTLEIQRTEQGDSAMYLCASSFFNFRARRKNTEAFFGQGTRLTVV.

The gene calls are TRBV6-6 and TRBJ1-6; no clear D. Germline V gene data show CDR1 as MNHNY and CDR2 as SVGAGI (reference sequence). This CDR3 is 15 amino acids long. V lost 5 bases, J lost 5 bases, and 13 bases lay in between. CDR3 sequence (DNA): TGTGCCAGCAGTCTTTACACATTAGATAATTCACCCCTCCACTTT. Translating gives CASSLYTLDNSPLHF.

A few counts support this clonotype. The V call is TRBV6-5, the J call TRBJ1-2; 11 positions agree with TRBD1. The CDR3 sequence is 17 residues long. Germline assignment: CDR1 MNHEY and CDR2 SVGAGI. The junction had 14 bases not matched to a gene; V was cut back by 2 bases and J by 9 bases. The CDR3 DNA reads TGTGCCAGCAGTTACAGATACACGGGACAGGGGGACGGACGCTACACCTTC. It translates to CASSYRYTGQGDGRYTF.

V is TRBV6-1 and J is TRBJ2-7; tentative D call: TRBD1 (6 bases). V was trimmed by 0 bases and J by 3 bases, leaving 12 bases between them. Germline V gene lookup returns CDR1 MNHNS and CDR2 SASEGT. The CDR3 extends over 15 amino acids. CDR3 protein: CASSEADSAFYEQYF. The CDR3 DNA is TGTGCCAGCAGTGAAGCGGACAGTGCATTCTACGAGCAGTACTTC.

This clonotype has more than one count but fewer than ten. The V call is TRBV19, the J call TRBJ2-2, with D tentatively TRBD2 (7 bases). CDR1 LNHDA and CDR2 SQIVND come from the germline V gene (reference sequence). The CDR3 contains 15 residues. V was trimmed by 6 bases and J by 0 bases, leaving 11 bases between them. The CDR3 loop is CASRGGTSNTGELFF. In DNA, the CDR3 is TGTGCCAGTAGGGGAGGGACATCGAACACCGGGGAGCTGTTTTTT.

The rearrangement joins TRBV20-1 to TRBJ1-1, with unresolved D. Germline V CDR1 and CDR2: DFQATT, SNEGSKA (reference sequence). The ends were cut back, 4 bases at V and 3 bases at J, with 9 bases in the middle. This CDR3 is built from 12 residues. The chain's CDR3 is CSANRGYTEAFF. The CDR3, as DNA: TGCAGTGCTAACCGGGGTTACACTGAAGCTTTCTTT.